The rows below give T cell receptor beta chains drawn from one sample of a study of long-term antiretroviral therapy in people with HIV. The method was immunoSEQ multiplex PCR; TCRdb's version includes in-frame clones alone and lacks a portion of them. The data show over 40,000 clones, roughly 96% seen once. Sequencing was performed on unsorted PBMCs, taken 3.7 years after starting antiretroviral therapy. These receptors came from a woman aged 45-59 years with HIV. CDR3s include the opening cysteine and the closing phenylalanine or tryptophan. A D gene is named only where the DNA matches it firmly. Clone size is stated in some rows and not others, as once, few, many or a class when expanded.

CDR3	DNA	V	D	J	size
CATSRAVNYGYTF	TGTGCCACCAGCAGAGCGGTAAACTATGGCTACACCTTC	TRBV15	.	TRBJ1-2	.
CASSAQGPPTDTQYF	TGTGCCAGCAGTGCACAGGGGCCCCCCACAGATACGCAGTATTTT	TRBV2	TRBD1	TRBJ2-3	.
CASSLDSNQPQHF	TGCGCCAGCAGCTTAGATAGCAATCAGCCCCAGCATTTT	TRBV5-1	.	TRBJ1-5	.
CASGPIPFEQYF	TGTGCCAGCGGCCCCATCCCCTTCGAGCAGTACTTC	TRBV2	.	TRBJ2-7	.
CASRVDRVDNSPLHF	TGTGCCAGCAGAGTGGACAGGGTGGATAATTCACCCCTCCACTTT	TRBV6-1	TRBD1	TRBJ1-6	.
CASTLPLHF	TGTGCCAGCACCCTACCCCTCCACTTT	TRBV6-4	.	TRBJ1-6	.
CASSGPPGEQYF	TGCGCCAGCTCTGGGCCCCCGGGCGAGCAGTACTTC	TRBV10-1	.	TRBJ2-7	.
CASSLPGTDTEAFF	TGTGCCAGCAGCTTGCCTGGGACAGACACTGAAGCTTTCTTT	TRBV5-4	TRBD1	TRBJ1-1	.
CASRRDLLVGETQYF	TGTGCCAGCAGAAGGGACTTACTGGTTGGGGAGACCCAGTACTTC	TRBV6-5	.	TRBJ2-5	.
CASSSGLAGYNEQFF	TGCGCCAGCAGCTCGGGACTAGCGGGCTACAATGAGCAGTTCTTC	TRBV5-1	TRBD2	TRBJ2-1	once
CASSEAPRHTTSEAFF	TGTGCCAGCAGTGAAGCCCCCCGTCACACAACTTCGGAAGCTTTCTTT	TRBV6-1	.	TRBJ1-1	.
CASSYSGSYYGYTF	TGTGCCAGCAGTTACTCCGGCTCTTACTATGGCTACACCTTC	TRBV6-6	.	TRBJ1-2	once
CASSGYRGGNEKLFF	TGTGCCAGCAGTGGATACAGGGGAGGAAATGAAAAACTGTTTTTT	TRBV25-1	TRBD1	TRBJ1-4	.
CASSPGSGPYEQYF	TGTGCCAGCTCGCCGGGATCTGGGCCGTACGAGCAGTACTTC	TRBV18	.	TRBJ2-7	.
CASSEALRGAGQPQHF	TGTGCCAGCAGTGAAGCGCTTCGAGGGGCGGGTCAGCCCCAGCATTTT	TRBV6-1	.	TRBJ1-5	.
CASSEEHISNQPQHF	TGTGCCAGCAGTGAAGAACACATTAGCAATCAGCCCCAGCATTTT	TRBV2	.	TRBJ1-5	.
CSGINTGTANTEAFF	TGCAGCGGTATAAATACCGGGACGGCGAACACTGAAGCTTTCTTT	TRBV29-1	.	TRBJ1-1	.
CASTADRGQETQYF	TGTGCCAGCACCGCGGACAGGGGCCAAGAGACCCAGTACTTC	TRBV25-1	TRBD1	TRBJ2-5	.
CASGDYEQYF	TGTGCCAGCGGAGACTACGAGCAGTACTTC	TRBV9	.	TRBJ2-7	.
CASSQDRGNSYNSPLHF	TGTGCCAGCAGTCAAGACAGGGGTAATTCCTATAATTCACCCCTCCACTTT	TRBV27	TRBD1	TRBJ1-6	.
CASSQMTGPGEQYF	TGCGCCAGCAGCCAAATGACCGGACCGGGCGAGCAGTACTTC	TRBV4-1	.	TRBJ2-7	medium-sized
CASSLLGTEASTEAFF	TGTGCCAGCAGTTTATTGGGCACCGAAGCTAGCACTGAAGCTTTCTTT	TRBV27	.	TRBJ1-1	.
CASSFDPSSYNSPLHF	TGTGCCAGCAGCTTTGACCCAAGCTCCTATAATTCACCCCTCCACTTT	TRBV5-4	.	TRBJ1-6	few
CASSHEGQNYGYTF	TGTGCCAGCAGCCACGAGGGACAGAATTATGGCTACACCTTC	TRBV2	TRBD1	TRBJ1-2	.
CASSEARGTEAFF	TGTGCCAGCAGTGAGGCCAGGGGCACTGAAGCTTTCTTT	TRBV6-6	.	TRBJ1-1	.
CASSVGSGGYNEQFF	TGTGCCAGCAGCGTAGGCAGCGGGGGCTACAATGAGCAGTTCTTC	TRBV9	TRBD2	TRBJ2-1	.
CASRGIISGNTIYF	TGTGCCAGCAGGGGGATCATCTCTGGAAACACCATATATTTT	TRBV6-5	.	TRBJ1-3	.